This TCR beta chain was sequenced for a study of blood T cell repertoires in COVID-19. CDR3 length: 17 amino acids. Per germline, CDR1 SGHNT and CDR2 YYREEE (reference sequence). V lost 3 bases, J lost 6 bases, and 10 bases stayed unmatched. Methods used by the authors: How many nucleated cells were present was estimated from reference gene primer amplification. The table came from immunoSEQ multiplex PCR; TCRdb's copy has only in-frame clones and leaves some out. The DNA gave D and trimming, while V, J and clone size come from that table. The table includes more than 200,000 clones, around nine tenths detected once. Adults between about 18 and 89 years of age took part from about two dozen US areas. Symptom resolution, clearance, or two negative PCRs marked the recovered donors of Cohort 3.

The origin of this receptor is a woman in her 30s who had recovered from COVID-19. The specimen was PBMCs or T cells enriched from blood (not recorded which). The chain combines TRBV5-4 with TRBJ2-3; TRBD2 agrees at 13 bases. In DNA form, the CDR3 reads TGTGCCAGCAGCTCTGGGACTAGCGGGACGCGGGGGGATACGCAGTATTTT. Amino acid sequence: CASSSGTSGTRGDTQYF.